The T cell receptor beta chain described here comes from a study of blood T cells in healthy people across ages. This clonotype has only one observation. Trimming removed 4 bases from V and 4 bases from J, with 14 bases in between. Germline values: CDR1 SNHLY, CDR2 FYNNEI. The CDR3 runs to 15 residues. Primers used in a second PCR of roughly 6 to 11 cycles were a sample-barcoded 5' primer and a J-beta primer mix. A single record per CDR3 protein comes from TCRdb applying MiXCR to the 5' RACE reads. The sample contains around 500,000 distinct CDR3 sequences, over 25% of which appear only once. The sample was also linked to a second study, of T cells of mothers and their children.

The chain links TRBV2 to TRBJ1-3, with D uncertain. The TCR comes from a boy younger than 10 in good health. The sample taken for sequencing was blood. The CDR3 region is CASSGTPLSGNTIYF. CDR3 DNA: TGTGCCAGCAGTGGGACCCCTCTCTCGGGAAACACCATATATTTT.